The TCR beta chain described here comes from a study of blood T cell repertoires in COVID-19. TCRdb's table, derived via immunoSEQ multiplex PCR, lists solely in-frame clones and lacks some. The profile covers about 140,000 clones, with more than 70% appearing a single time and about 10% taken by the ten largest. Germline-derived CDR1 and CDR2 are WSHSY and SAAADI. CDR3 length: 14 residues. Between the trimmed V and J ends, which lost 10 bases and 0 bases, there was a span of 13 bases. This TCR derives from a man in his fifties or sixties with active or convalescent COVID-19. The chain employs TRBV10-2 and TRBJ2-1; TRBD2 might be the D (6 bases). The sequencing sample was made of peripheral blood. CDR3 amino acids: CATSWGGSYNEQFF. DNA for the CDR3: TGCGCCACCTCGTGGGGAGGCTCCTACAATGAGCAGTTCTTC.